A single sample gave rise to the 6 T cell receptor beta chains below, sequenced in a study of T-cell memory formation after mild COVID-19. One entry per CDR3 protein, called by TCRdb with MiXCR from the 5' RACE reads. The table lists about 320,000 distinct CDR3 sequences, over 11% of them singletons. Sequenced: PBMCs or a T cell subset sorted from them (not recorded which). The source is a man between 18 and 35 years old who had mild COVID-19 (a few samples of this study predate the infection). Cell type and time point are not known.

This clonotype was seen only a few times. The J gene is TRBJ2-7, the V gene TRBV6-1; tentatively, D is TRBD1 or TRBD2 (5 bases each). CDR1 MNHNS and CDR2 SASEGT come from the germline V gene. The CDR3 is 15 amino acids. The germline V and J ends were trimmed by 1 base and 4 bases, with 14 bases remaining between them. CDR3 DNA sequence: TGTGCCAGCAGTGAAGGAGGGGCAGGCGGGTACGAGCAGTACGTC. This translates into CASSEGGAGGYEQYV.

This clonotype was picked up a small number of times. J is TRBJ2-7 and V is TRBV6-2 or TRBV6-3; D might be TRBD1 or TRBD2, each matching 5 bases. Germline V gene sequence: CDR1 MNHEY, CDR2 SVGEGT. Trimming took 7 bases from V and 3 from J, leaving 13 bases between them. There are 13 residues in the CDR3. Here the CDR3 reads CASNPGTNYEQYF. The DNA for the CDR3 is TGTGCCAGCAACCCGGGGACCAACTACGAGCAGTACTTC.

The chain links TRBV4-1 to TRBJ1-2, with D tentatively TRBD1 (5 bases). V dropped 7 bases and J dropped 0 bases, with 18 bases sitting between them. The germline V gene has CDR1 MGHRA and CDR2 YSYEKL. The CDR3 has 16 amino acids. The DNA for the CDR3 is TGCGCCAGCACGGAATTTCCGGGGCCAGCTAACTATGGCTACACCTTC. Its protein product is CASTEFPGPANYGYTF.

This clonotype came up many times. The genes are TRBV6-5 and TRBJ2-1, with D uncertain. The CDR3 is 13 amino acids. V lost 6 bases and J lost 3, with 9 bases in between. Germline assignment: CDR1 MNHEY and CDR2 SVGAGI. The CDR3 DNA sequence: TGTGCCAGCAGGCCAACGGACTACAATGAGCAGTTCTTC. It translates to CASRPTDYNEQFF.

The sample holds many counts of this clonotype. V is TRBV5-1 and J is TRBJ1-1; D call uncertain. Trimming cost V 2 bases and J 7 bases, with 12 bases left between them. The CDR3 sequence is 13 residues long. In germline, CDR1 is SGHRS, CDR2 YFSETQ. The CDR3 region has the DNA TGCGCCAGCAGCTTCGAGGGTGGGGTTGAAGCTTTCTTT. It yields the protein CASSFEGGVEAFF.

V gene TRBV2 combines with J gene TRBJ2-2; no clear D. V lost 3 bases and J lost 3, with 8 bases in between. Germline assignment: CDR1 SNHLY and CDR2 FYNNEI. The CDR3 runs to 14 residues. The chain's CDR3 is CASSEGIDTGELFF. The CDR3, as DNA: TGTGCCAGCAGTGAGGGAATTGACACCGGGGAGCTGTTTTTT.